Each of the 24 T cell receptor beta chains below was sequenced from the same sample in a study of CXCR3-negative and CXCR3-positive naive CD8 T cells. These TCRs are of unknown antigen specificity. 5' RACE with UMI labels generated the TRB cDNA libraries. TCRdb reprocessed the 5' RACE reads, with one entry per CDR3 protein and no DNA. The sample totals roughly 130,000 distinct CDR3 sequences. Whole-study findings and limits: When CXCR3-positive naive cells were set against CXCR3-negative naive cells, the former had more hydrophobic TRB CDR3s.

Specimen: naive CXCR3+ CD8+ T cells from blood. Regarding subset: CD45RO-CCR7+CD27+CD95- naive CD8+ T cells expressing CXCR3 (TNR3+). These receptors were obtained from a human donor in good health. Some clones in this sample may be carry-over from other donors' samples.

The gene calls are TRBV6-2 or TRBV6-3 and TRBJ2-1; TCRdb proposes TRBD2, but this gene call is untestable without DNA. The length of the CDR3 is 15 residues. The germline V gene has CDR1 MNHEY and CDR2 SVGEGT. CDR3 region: CASSYYVTLGNEQFF.

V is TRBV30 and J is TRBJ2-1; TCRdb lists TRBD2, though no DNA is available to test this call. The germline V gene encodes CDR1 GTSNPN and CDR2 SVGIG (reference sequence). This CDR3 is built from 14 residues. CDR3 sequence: CAWSASGGYNEQFF.

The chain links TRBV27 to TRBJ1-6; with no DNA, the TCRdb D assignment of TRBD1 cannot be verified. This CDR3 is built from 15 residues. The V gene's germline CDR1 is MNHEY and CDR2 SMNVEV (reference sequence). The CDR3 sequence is CASSPGTGANSPLHF.

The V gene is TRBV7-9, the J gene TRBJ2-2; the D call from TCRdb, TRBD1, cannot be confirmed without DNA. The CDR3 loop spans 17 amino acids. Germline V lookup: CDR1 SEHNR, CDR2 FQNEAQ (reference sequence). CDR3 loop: CASSLGAGISNTGELFF. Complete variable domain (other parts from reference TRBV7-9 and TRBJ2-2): DTGVSQNPRHKITKRGQNVTFRCDPISEHNRLYWYRQTLGQGPEFLTYFQNEAQLEKSRLLSDRFSAERPKGSFSTLEIQRTEQGDSAMYLCASSLGAGISNTGELFFGEGSRLTVL.

The CDR3 loop is CASPIGLPRNTGELFF. The gene calls are TRBV6-8 and TRBJ2-2; TCRdb calls TRBD2, which cannot be checked without DNA. This CDR3 has 16 residues. Germline V gene data show CDR1 as MNHGY and CDR2 as SAAAGT.

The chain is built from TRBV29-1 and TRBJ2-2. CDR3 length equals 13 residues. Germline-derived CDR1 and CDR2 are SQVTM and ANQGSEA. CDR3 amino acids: CSVVTASTGELFF.

The CDR3: CASSKPGHATEAFF. The V gene is TRBV6-2 or TRBV6-3, the J gene TRBJ1-1; TCRdb indicates TRBD1, and absent DNA this call remains unverified. Germline CDR1 and CDR2: MNHEY and SVGEGT. This CDR3 region has 14 residues.

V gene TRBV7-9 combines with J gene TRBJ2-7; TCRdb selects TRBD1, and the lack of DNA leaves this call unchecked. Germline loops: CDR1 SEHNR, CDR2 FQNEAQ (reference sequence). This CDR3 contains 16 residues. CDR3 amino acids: CASSSREPPREYEQYF. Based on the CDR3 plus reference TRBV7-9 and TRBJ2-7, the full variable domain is DTGVSQNPRHKITKRGQNVTFRCDPISEHNRLYWYRQTLGQGPEFLTYFQNEAQLEKSRLLSDRFSAERPKGSFSTLEIQRTEQGDSAMYLCASSSREPPREYEQYFGPGTRLTVT.

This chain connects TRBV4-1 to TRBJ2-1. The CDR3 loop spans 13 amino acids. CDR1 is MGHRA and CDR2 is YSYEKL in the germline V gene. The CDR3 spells CASSQVGLNEQFF.

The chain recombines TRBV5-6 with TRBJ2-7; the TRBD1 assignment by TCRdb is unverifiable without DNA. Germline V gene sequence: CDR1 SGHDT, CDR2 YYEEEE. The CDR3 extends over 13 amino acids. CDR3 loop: CASTLGRGYEQYF.

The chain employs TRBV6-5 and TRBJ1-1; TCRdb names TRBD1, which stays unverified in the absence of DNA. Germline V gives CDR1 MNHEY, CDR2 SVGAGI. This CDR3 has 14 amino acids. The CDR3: CASSYSLQGLEAFF.

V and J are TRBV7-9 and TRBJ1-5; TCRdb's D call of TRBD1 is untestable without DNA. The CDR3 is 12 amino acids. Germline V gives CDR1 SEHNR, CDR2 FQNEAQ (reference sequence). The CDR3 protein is CASSAGQGTQHF.

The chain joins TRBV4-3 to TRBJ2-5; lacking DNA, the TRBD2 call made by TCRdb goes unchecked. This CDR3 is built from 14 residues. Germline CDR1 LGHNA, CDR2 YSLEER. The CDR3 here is CASSLRLEEETQYF.

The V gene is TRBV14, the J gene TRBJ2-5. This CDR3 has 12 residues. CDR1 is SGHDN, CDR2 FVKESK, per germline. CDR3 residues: CASSHGWETQYF.

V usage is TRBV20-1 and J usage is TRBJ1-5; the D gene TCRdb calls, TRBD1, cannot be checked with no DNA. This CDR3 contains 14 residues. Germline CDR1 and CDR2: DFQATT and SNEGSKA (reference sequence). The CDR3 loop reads CSASPGAINQPQHF.

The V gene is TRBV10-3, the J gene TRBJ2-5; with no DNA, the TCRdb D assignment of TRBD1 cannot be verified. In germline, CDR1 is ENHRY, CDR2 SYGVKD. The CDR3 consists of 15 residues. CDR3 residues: CAINQGQGNKETQYF.

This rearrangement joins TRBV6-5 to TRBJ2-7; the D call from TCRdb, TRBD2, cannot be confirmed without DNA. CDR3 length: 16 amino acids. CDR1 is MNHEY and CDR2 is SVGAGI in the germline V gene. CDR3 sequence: CASSFPSSGGSYEQYF.

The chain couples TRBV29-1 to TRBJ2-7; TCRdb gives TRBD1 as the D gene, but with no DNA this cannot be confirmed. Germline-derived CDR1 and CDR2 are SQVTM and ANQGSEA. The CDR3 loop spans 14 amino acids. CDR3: CSVDVKGDTYEQYF.

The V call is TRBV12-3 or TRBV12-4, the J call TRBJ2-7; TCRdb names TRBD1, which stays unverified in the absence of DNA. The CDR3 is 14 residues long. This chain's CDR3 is CASSPGQGADEQYF.

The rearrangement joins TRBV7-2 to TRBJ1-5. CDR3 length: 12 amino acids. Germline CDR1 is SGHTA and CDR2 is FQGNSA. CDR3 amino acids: CASSLHTEPQHF.

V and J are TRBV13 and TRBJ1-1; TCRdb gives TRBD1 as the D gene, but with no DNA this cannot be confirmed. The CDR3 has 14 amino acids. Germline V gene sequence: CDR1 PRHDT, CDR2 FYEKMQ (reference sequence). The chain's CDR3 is CASSSGTLGTEAFF.

CDR3 loop: CASSLAEGFYEQYF. The chain couples TRBV7-9 to TRBJ2-7. CDR1 is SEHNR, CDR2 FQNEAQ, per germline (reference sequence). This CDR3 spans 14 amino acids.

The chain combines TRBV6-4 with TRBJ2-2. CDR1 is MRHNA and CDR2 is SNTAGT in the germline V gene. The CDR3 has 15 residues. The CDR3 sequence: CASSDSSRHTGELFF.

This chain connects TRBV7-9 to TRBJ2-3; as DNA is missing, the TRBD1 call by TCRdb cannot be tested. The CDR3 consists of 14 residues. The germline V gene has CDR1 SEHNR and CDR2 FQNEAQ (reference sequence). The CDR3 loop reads CASSLETGTDTQYF.